This TCR beta chain was found in a study of T cells in severe cutaneous drug reactions. Study-wide background: Patients came from Taiwan, Thailand and a European registry, 2011 to 2018. Blister fluid/cells and PBMC came from acute- or recovery-stage patients. Overall study findings and caveats: Tolerant-control and healthy-donor PBMC lacked or rarely had the public CDR3 found in blisters.

Libraries were made by iRepertoire multiplex PCR with TCR subtype-specific primers for bulk and single-cell sequencing. Bulk TCR libraries started from roughly 100-500 ng RNA per sample. TCRdb reprocessed the multiplex PCR reads and keeps a single row for each CDR3 protein, giving no DNA. The sample data list just over 20,000 distinct CDR3 sequences. The patients sequenced had a carbamazepine-induced Stevens-Johnson syndrome or toxic epidermal necrolysis reaction. About this clonotype itself: Antigen: not known.

The CDR3 has 15 residues. The J gene is TRBJ2-1, the V gene TRBV12-3 or TRBV12-4; TCRdb gives TRBD1 as the D gene, but with no DNA this cannot be confirmed. This clonotype was obtained from a human donor with toxic epidermal necrolysis, a severe cutaneous drug reaction. The specimen was PBMCs. The CDR3 loop is CASSRAGGSYNEQFF.